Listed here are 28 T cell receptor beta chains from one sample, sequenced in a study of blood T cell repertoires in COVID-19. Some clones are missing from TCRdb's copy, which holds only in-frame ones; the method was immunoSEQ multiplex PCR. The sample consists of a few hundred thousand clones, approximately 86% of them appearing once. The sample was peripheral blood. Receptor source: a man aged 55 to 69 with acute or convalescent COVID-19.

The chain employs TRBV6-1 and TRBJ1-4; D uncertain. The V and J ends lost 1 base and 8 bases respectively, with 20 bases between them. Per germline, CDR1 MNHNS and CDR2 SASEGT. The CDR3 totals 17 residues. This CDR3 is CASSEVMDSPGREKLFF. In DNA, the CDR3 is TGTGCCAGCAGTGAAGTTATGGACTCGCCGGGCAGGGAAAAACTGTTTTTT.

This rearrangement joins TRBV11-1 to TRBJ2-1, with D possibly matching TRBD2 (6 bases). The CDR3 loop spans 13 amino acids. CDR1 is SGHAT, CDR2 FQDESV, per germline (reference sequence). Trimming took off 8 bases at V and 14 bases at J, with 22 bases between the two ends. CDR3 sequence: CASAPGAGTEEFF. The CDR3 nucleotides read TGTGCCAGCGCGCCGGGAGCGGGCACCGAGGAGTTCTTC.

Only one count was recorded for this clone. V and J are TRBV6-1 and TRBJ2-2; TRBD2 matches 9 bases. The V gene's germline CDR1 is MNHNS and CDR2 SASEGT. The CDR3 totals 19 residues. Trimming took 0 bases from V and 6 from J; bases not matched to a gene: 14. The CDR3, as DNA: TGTGCCAGCAGTGAAGCTGGGCTAGCGGGGTGGATCAAGGCCGGGGAGCTGTTTTTT. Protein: CASSEAGLAGWIKAGELFF.

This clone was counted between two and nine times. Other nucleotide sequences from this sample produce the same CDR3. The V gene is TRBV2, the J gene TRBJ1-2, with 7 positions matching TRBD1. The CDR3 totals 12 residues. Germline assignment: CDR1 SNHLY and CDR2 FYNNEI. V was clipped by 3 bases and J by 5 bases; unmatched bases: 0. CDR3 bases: TGTGCCAGCAGTGAGACAGGGTATGGCTACACCTTC. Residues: CASSETGYGYTF.

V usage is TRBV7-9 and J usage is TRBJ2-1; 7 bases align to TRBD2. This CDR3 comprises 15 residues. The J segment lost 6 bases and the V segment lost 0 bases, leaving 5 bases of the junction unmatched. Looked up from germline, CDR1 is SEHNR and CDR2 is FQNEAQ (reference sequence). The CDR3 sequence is CASSLAGRGVNEQFF. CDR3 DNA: TGTGCCAGCAGCTTAGCTGGGAGGGGCGTCAATGAGCAGTTCTTC.

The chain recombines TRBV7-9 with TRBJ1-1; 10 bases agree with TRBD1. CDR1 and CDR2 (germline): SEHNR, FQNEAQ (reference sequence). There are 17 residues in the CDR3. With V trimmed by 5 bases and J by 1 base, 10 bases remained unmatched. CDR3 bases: TGTGCCAGCAGCCCGAGGACCGGGACAGGGGCGAACACTGAAGCTTTCTTT. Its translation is CASSPRTGTGANTEAFF.

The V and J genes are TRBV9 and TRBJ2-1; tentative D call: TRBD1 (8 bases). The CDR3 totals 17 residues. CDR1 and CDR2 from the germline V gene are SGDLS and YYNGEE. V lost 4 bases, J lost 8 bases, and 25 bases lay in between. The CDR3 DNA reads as TGTGCCAGCAGCCTCCGAACCCGGACAGGGAGGGACGATGAGCAGTTCTTC. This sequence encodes CASSLRTRTGRDDEQFF.

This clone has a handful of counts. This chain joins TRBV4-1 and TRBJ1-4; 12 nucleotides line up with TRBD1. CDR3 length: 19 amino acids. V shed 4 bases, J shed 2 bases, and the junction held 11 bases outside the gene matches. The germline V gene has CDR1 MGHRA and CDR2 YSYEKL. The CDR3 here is CASSPSGTGGGRTNEKLFF. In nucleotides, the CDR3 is TGCGCCAGCAGCCCATCAGGGACAGGGGGCGGTAGGACTAATGAAAAACTGTTTTTT.

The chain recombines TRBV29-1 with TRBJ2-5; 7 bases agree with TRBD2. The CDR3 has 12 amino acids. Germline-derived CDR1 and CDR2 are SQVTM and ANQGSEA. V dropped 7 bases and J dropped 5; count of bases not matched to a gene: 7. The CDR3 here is CSGGGLRETQYF. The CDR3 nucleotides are TGCAGCGGGGGGGGACTACGGGAGACCCAGTACTTC.

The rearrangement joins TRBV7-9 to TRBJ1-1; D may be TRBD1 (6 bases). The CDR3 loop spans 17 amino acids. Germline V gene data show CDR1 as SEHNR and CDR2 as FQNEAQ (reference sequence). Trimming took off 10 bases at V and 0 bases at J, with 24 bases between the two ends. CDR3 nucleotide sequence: TGTGCCATCGACCGGGGGGGCAAAGGGTCTATGAACACTGAAGCTTTCTTT. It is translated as CAIDRGGKGSMNTEAFF. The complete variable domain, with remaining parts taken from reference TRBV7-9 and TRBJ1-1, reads DTGVSQNPRHKITKRGQNVTFRCDPISEHNRLYWYRQTLGQGPEFLTYFQNEAQLEKSRLLSDRFSAERPKGSFSTLEIQRTEQGDSAMYLCAIDRGGKGSMNTEAFFGQGTRLTVV.

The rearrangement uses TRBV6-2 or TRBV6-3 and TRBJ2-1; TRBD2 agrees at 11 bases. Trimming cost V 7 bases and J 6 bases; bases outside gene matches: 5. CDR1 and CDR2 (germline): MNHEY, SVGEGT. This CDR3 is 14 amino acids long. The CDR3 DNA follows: TGTGCCAGCACCCCGACTAGCGGGGCCAATGAGCAGTTCTTC. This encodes CASTPTSGANEQFF.

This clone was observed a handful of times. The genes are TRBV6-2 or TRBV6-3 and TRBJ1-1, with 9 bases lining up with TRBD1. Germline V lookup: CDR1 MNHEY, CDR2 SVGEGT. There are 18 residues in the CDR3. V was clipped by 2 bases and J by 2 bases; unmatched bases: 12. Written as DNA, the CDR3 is TGTGCCAGCAGTTACACGACCGGGACAGGGTTCGGAAACACTGAAGCTTTCTTT. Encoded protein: CASSYTTGTGFGNTEAFF.

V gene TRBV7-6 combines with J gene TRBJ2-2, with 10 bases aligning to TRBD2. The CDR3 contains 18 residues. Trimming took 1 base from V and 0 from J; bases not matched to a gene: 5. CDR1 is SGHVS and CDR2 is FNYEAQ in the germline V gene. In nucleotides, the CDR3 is TGTGCCAGCAGCTTAGTTAGTAGCGGGGGGACGAACACCGGGGAGCTGTTTTTT. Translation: CASSLVSSGGTNTGELFF.

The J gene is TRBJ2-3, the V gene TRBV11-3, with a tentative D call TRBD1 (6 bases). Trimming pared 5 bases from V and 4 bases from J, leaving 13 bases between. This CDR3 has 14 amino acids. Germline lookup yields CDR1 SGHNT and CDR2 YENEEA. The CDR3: CASSPGYRADTQYF. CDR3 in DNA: TGTGCCAGCAGCCCAGGTTACAGGGCAGATACGCAGTATTTT.

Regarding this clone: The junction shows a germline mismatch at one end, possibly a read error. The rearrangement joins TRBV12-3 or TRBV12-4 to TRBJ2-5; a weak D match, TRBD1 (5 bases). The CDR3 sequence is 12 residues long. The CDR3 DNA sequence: TGTGCCAGCAGTTTAGATGGGGCGTTGGTTGACTTC. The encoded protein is CASSLDGALVDF.

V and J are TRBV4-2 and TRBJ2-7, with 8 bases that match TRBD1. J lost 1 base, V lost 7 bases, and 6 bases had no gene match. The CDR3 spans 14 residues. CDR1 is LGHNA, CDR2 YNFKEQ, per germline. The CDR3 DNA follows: TGTGCCAGCACCCGGGACAGGTCATCCTACGAGCAGTACTTC. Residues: CASTRDRSSYEQYF.

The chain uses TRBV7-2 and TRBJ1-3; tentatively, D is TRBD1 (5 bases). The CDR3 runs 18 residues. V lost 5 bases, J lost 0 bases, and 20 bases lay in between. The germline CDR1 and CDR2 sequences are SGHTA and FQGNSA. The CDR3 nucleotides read TGTGCCAGCAGCCCTCGGCGGCCAGGGCCCCTCTCTGGAAACACCATATATTTT. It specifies CASSPRRPGPLSGNTIYF. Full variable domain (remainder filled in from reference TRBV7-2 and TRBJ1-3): GAGVSQSPSNKVTEKGKDVELRCDPISGHTALYWYRQSLGQGLEFLIYFQGNSAPDKSGLPSDRFSAERTGGSVSTLTIQRTQQEDSAVYLCASSPRRPGPLSGNTIYFGEGSWLTVV.

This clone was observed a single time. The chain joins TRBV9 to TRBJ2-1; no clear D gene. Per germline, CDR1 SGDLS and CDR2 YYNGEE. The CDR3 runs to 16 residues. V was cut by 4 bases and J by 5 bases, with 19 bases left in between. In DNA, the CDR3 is TGTGCCAGCAGCCCTAACGGTAGGCAGACAAACAATGAGCAGTTCTTC. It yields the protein CASSPNGRQTNNEQFF.

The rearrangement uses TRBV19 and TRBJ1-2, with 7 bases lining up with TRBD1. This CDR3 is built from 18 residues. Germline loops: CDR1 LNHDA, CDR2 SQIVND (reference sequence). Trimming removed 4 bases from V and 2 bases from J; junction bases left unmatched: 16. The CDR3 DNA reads TGTGCCAGTAGTACCCATAGAAGGACAGGCCGAATCAACTATGGCTACACCTTC. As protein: CASSTHRRTGRINYGYTF.

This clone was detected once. The CDR3 reads CASSPGMGGGYSDTQYF. The CDR3 DNA sequence: TGTGCCAGCAGCCCTGGTATGGGCGGGGGGTACTCAGATACGCAGTATTTT. The V call is TRBV9, the J call TRBJ2-3; 8 nucleotides match TRBD2. CDR1 and CDR2 (germline): SGDLS, YYNGEE. The length of the CDR3 is 17 residues. Losses at the gene ends were 4 bases for V and 4 bases for J; bases not matched to a gene: 14.

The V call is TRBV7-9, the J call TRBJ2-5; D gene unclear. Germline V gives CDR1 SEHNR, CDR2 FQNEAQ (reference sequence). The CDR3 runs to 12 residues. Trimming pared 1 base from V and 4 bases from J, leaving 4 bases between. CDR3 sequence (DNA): TGTGCCAGCAGCTTAGTCGTAGAGACCCAGTACTTC. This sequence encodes CASSLVVETQYF.

As DNA, the CDR3 is TGTGCCAGCAGCCAAGTAGGGGGTGTCTACGAGCAGTACTTC. Its translation is CASSQVGGVYEQYF. J is TRBJ2-7 and V is TRBV3-1 (or the pseudogene TRBV3-2); perhaps TRBD1 as D (6 bases). The CDR3 is 14 amino acids. Germline V CDR1 and CDR2: LGHDT, YNNKEL (reference sequence). Trimming cost V 1 base and J 3 bases, with 10 bases left between them.

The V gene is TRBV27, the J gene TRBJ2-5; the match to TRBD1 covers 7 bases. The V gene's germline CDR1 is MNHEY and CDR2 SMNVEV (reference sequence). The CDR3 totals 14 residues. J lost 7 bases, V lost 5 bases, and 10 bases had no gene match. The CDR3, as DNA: TGTGCCAGCAGTACCATAGGGGGCTTTGGGACCCAGTACTTC. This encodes CASSTIGGFGTQYF.

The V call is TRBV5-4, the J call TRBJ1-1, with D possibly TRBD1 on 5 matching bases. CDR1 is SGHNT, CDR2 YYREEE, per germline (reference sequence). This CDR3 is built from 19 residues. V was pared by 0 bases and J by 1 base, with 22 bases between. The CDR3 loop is CASSLVWGGRALTNTEAFF. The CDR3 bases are TGTGCCAGCAGCTTGGTTTGGGGGGGACGGGCCCTGACGAACACTGAAGCTTTCTTT.

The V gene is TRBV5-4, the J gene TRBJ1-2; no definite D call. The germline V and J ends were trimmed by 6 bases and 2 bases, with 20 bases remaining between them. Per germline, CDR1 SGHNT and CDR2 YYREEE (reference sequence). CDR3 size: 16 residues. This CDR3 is CASNLLLSSGNYGYTF. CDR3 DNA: TGTGCCAGCAACTTATTACTAAGCTCCGGGAACTATGGCTACACCTTC. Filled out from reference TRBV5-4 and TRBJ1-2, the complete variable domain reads ETGVTQSPTHLIKTRGQQVTLRCSSQSGHNTVSWYQQALGQGPQFIFQYYREEENGRGNFPPRFSGLQFPNYSSELNVNALELDDSALYLCASNLLLSSGNYGYTFGSGTRLTVV.

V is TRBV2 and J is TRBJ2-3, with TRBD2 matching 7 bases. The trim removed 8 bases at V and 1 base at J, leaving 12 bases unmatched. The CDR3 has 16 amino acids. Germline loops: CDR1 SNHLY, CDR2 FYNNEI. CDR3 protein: CASERGLMGGTDTQYF. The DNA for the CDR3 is TGTGCCAGCGAGCGGGGCCTCATGGGGGGCACAGATACGCAGTATTTT.

The CDR3 nucleotides are TGTGCCAGCCAGGGAGGCGGGAGGGCCAACGTCCTGACTTTC. Its protein is CASQGGGRANVLTF. This chain connects TRBV27 to TRBJ2-6; a possible D gene is TRBD2 (6 bases). The CDR3 is 14 residues long. V was trimmed by 8 bases and J by 5 bases, leaving 13 bases between them. Germline CDR1 reads MNHEY; CDR2 reads SMNVEV (reference sequence).

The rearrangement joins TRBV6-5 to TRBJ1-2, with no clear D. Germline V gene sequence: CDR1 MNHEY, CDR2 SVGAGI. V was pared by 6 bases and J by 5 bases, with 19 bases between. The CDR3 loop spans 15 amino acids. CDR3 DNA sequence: TGTGCCAGCAGCCAGATGGGAGGGAGGACTTATGGCTACACCTTC. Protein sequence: CASSQMGGRTYGYTF.